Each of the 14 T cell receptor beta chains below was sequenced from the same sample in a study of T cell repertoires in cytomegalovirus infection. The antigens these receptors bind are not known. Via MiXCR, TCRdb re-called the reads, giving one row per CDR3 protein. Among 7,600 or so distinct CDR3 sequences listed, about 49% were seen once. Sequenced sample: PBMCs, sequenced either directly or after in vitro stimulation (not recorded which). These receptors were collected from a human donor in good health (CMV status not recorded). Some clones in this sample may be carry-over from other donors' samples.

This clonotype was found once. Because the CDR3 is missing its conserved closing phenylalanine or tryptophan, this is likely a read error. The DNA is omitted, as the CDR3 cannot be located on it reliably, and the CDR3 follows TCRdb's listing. CDR3 in amino acids: CASSQEGTRGPYHPPPHC. The genes are TRBV12-3 or TRBV12-4 and TRBJ1-5; the D call TRBD1 from the table was never checked on the DNA. A total of 18 residues make up the CDR3, ends included.

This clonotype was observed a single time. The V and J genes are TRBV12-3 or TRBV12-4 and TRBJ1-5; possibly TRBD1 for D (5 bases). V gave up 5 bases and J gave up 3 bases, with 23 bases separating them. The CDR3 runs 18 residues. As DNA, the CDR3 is TGTGCCAGCAGTCCGGAGGGGACCAGTTGTCTGTACAATCAGCCCCAGCATTTT. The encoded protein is CASSPEGTSCLYNQPQHF.

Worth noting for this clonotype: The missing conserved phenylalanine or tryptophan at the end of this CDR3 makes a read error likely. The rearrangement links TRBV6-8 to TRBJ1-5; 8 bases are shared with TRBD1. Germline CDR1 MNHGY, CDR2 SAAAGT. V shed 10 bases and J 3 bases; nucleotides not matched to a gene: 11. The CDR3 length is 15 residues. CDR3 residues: CATALRQGTNQPQHL. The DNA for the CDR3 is TGTGCCACTGCCCTCCGACAGGGGACCAATCAGCCCCAGCATTTG.

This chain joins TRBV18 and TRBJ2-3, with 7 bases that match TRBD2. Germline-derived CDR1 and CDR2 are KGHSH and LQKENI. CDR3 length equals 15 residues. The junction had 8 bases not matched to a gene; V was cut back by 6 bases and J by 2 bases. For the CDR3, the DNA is TGTGCCAGCTCCGGGGCGGGAGTCAACACAGATACGCAGTATTTT. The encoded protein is CASSGAGVNTDTQYF.

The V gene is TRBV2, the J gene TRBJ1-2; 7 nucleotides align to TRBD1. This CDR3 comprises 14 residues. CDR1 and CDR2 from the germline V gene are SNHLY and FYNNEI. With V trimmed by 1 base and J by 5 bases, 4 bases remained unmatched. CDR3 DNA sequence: TGTGCCAGCAGTGAAGTACAGGGGTGGTATGGCTACACCTTC. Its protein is CASSEVQGWYGYTF.

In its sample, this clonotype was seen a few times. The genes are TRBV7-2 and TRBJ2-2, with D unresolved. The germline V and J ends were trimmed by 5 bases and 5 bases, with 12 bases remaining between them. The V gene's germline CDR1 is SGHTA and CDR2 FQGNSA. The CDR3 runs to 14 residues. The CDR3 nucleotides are TGTGCCAGCAGCCCATTGTATTCAACCGGGGAGCTGTTTTTT. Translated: CASSPLYSTGELFF.

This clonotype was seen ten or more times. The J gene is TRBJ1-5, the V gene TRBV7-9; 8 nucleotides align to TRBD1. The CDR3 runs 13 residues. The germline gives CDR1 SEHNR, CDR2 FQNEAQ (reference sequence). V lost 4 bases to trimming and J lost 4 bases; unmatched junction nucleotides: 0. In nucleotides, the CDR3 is TGTGCCAGCAGCTGGGACAGGAATCAGCCCCAGCATTTT. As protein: CASSWDRNQPQHF.

This CDR3 reads CASRVFGGANTEAFF. The DNA of the CDR3 is TGTGCCAGCAGGGTTTTTGGGGGGGCGAACACTGAAGCTTTCTTT. The chain joins TRBV28 to TRBJ1-1; D is possibly TRBD1 (6 bases). This CDR3 contains 15 residues. Trimming took 6 bases from V and 1 from J, leaving 15 bases between them. The germline V gene encodes CDR1 MDHEN and CDR2 SYDVKM.

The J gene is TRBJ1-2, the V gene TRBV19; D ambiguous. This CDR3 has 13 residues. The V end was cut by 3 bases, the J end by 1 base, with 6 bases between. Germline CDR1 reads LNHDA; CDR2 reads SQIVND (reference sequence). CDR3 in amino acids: CASSIDRNYGYTF. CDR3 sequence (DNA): TGTGCCAGTAGTATTGATCGTAACTATGGCTACACCTTC.

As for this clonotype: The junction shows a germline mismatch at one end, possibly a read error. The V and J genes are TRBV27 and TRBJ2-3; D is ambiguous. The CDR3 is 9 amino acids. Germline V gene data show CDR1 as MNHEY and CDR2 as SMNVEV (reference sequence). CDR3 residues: CASHGDTHF. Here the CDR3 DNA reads TGTGCCAGTCACGGAGATACGCATTTT.

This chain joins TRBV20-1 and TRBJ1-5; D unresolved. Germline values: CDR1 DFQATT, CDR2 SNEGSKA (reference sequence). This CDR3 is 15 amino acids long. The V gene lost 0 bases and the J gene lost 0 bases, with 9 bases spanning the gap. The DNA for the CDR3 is TGCAGTGCTAGAGACACAGCGTATAGCAATCAGCCCCAGCATTTT. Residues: CSARDTAYSNQPQHF.

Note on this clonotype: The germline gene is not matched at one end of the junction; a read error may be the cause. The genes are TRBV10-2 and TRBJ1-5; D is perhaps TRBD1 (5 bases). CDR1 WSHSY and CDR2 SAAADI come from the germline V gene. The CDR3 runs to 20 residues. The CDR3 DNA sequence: TGTGCCATCAGTGCGTCGGAACAGGTGAGTTACGAGACTCGCCCTCAGCCCCAGCATTTT. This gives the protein CAISASEQVSYETRPQPQHF.

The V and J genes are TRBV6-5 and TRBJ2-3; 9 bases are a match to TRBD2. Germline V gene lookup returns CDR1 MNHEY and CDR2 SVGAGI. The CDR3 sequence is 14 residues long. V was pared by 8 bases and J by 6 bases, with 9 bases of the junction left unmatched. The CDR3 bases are TGTGCCAGCCGAGCGGGAGGCCCCGCCGATACGCAGTATTTT. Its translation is CASRAGGPADTQYF.

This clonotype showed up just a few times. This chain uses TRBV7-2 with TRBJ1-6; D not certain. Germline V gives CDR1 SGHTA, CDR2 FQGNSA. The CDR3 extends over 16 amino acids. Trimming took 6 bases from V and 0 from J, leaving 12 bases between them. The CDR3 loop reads CASRGARSSYNSPLHF. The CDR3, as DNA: TGTGCCAGCAGGGGAGCACGGAGCTCCTATAATTCACCCCTCCACTTT.